The TCR beta chain described here comes from a study of blood T cell repertoires in COVID-19. Background on the study: The analysed material was cDNA or gDNA that came from T cells, B-cell-depleted T cells, or PBMCs.

Study processing details: How many nucleated cells were present was estimated from reference gene primer amplification. Generated by immunoSEQ multiplex PCR, the TCRdb table keeps only in-frame clones and is missing some. The V and J calls and clone size were taken over from that table, and D and trimming were inferred from the DNA. The table lists about 140,000 clones, about 76% of them singletons, with over 8% in the top ten. Trimming cost V 1 base and J 6 bases, with 2 bases left between them. Germline V gene data show CDR1 as LGHNA and CDR2 as YSLEER. The CDR3 contains 11 residues. This chain links TRBV4-3 with TRBJ2-3; D is uncertain. This TCR was recovered from a human donor in a cohort sampled during active COVID-19. Material for sequencing was peripheral blood. CDR3 sequence: CASSQADTQYF. In DNA form, the CDR3 reads TGCGCCAGCAGCCAAGCTGATACGCAGTATTTT.